These 13 T cell receptor beta chains were all obtained from the same sample, sequenced in a study of CD8+CD57+ T cells in acquired aplastic anemia. By flow cytometry, patients selected for sequencing had shown an expansion of CD8+CD57+ cells. The template used for profiling TCR beta VDJ and CDR3 was genomic DNA. TCRdb fed the reads into MiXCR, producing one record per CDR3 protein. Among roughly 170,000 distinct CDR3 sequences listed, 48% were seen once. Sequenced sample: sorted CD4+, CD8+, or CD8+CD57+ T cells (not recorded which) from PBMCs. Receptors originate from a human donor with aplastic anemia.

The chain couples TRBV24-1 to TRBJ1-2; 8 nucleotides agree with TRBD1. The ends lost 5 bases at V and 5 bases at J; junction bases unmatched: 9. From germline, CDR1 is KGHDR and CDR2 SFDVKD. CDR3 length: 15 amino acids. The CDR3 DNA follows: TGTGCCACCAGTGGCGCGACGGGGACAGGTTATGGCTACACCTTC. The encoded protein is CATSGATGTGYGYTF.

This chain joins TRBV29-1 and TRBJ1-1, with D hard to call. Germline loops: CDR1 SQVTM, CDR2 ANQGSEA. The CDR3 contains 14 residues. The V end was cut by 2 bases, the J end by 1 base, with 11 bases between. CDR3 loop: CSVESLLGNTEAFF. CDR3 DNA sequence: TGCAGCGTTGAATCACTCCTTGGGAACACTGAAGCTTTCTTT.

The CDR3 region has the DNA TGCAGTGCTCGCGGGGATGAGAATTCACCCCTCCACTTT. Protein sequence: CSARGDENSPLHF. This chain connects TRBV20-1 to TRBJ1-6; D ambiguous. This CDR3 is built from 13 residues. From germline, CDR1 is DFQATT and CDR2 SNEGSKA (reference sequence). Between the trimmed V and J ends, which lost 5 bases and 7 bases, there was a span of 12 bases.

J is TRBJ2-1 and V is TRBV7-3; 8 nucleotides match TRBD2. Germline loops: CDR1 SGHTA, CDR2 FQGTGA. The CDR3 covers 16 residues. After removal of 10 bases from V and 5 bases from J, the junction contained 16 bases not matched to a gene. For the CDR3, the DNA is TGTGCCACGAAGAGCGGGAGCCCTAATCCCAACAATGAGCAGTTCTTC. Protein: CATKSGSPNPNNEQFF.

V usage is TRBV11-2 and J usage is TRBJ1-2; 7 nucleotides line up with TRBD1. With 0 bases clipped from V and 0 bases from J, the junction kept 10 bases outside the gene matches. The germline gives CDR1 SGHAT, CDR2 FQNNGV. The CDR3 is 18 residues long. This chain's CDR3 is CASSLDLGRGYTNYGYTF. DNA for the CDR3: TGTGCCAGCAGCTTAGATCTAGGCAGGGGGTATACTAACTATGGCTACACCTTC.

This clonotype was seen a few times. This chain connects TRBV10-2 to TRBJ1-6; the D is unclear. CDR1 WSHSY and CDR2 SAAADI come from the germline V gene. The CDR3 has 13 amino acids. The V gene lost 6 bases and the J gene lost 7 bases, with 10 bases spanning the gap. The CDR3 region has the DNA TGCGCCAGCAGCTCCTATACCAATTCACCCCTCCACTTT. It is translated as CASSSYTNSPLHF.

The gene calls are TRBV19 and TRBJ1-4; no definite D call. Per the germline V gene, CDR1 is LNHDA and CDR2 is SQIVND (reference sequence). Trimming left V 3 bases short and J 4 bases short, with 9 bases between. This CDR3 spans 14 amino acids. The DNA of the CDR3 is TGTGCCAGTAGTATCGGTCAGATTAATGAAAAACTGTTTTTT. It specifies CASSIGQINEKLFF. Looking up the rest from reference TRBV19 and TRBJ1-4 gives the full variable domain: DGGITQSPKYLFRKEGQNVTLSCEQNLNHDAMYWYRQDPGQGLRLIYYSQIVNDFQKGDIAEGYSVSREKKESFPLTVTSAQKNPTAFYLCASSIGQINEKLFFGSGTQLSVL.

This clonotype was counted between two and nine times. The genes are TRBV6-1 and TRBJ2-1, with D tentatively TRBD1 (6 bases). This CDR3 spans 14 amino acids. Trimming shortened V by 3 bases and J by 10 bases, and 16 bases separated the two germline ends. Germline CDR1 MNHNS, CDR2 SASEGT. CDR3 residues: CASSERDRYQEQFF. The CDR3 DNA is TGTGCCAGCAGTGAGCGAGACAGGTATCAGGAGCAGTTCTTC.

This clonotype was detected a few times. The V gene is TRBV20-1, the J gene TRBJ2-5; 8 bases are a match to TRBD1. Looked up from germline, CDR1 is DFQATT and CDR2 is SNEGSKA (reference sequence). The CDR3 length is 15 residues. V lost 5 bases and J lost 5; bases outside the gene matches: 13. CDR3 amino acids: CSASLLRTGMETQYF. Written as DNA, the CDR3 is TGCAGTGCTTCTCTTTTGAGGACAGGGATGGAGACCCAGTACTTC.

This clonotype was seen more than once but under ten times. The chain recombines TRBV25-1 with TRBJ2-5; TRBD1 matches at 9 bases. Germline CDR1 MGHDK, CDR2 SYGVNS. The CDR3 spans 18 residues. The V and J ends lost 2 bases and 1 base, in that order; junction bases with no gene match: 11. The CDR3 sequence is CASSELLLSTGGQETQYF. The CDR3 nucleotides are TGTGCCAGCAGTGAACTCCTCCTTTCGACAGGGGGCCAAGAGACCCAGTACTTC.

The chain is built from TRBV25-1 and TRBJ1-2, with 7 bases fitting TRBD1. Germline trimming cut 1 base from V and 2 bases from J; bases unmatched to any gene: 4. Germline CDR1 reads MGHDK; CDR2 reads SYGVNS. The CDR3 sequence is 15 residues long. CDR3 residues: CASSEWTGPNYGYTF. DNA for the CDR3: TGTGCCAGCAGTGAATGGACAGGCCCAAACTATGGCTACACCTTC.

This clonotype came up once. This may stem from a read error, because a much larger clone lies one nucleotide away. The chain links TRBV12-5 to TRBJ1-3, with 7 bases matching TRBD1. The germline V gene encodes CDR1 LGHNT and CDR2 FRNRAP. The CDR3 runs to 14 residues. V dropped 7 bases and J dropped 5; count of bases not matched to a gene: 8. Here the CDR3 reads CASASTGRRNTIYF. CDR3 DNA sequence: TGTGCTAGTGCCTCGACAGGGAGAAGAAACACCATATATTTT.

The CDR3 DNA is TGTGCCAGCAGCCCAGTGGGGATGGCAGATACGCAGTATTTT. Translation gives CASSPVGMADTQYF. The chain employs TRBV7-8 and TRBJ2-3; no firm D call. The CDR3 extends over 14 amino acids. CDR1 and CDR2 from the germline V gene are SGHVS and FQNEAQ. Trimming removed 5 bases from V and 4 bases from J, with 13 bases in between.